The 2 T cell receptor beta chains below come from one sample, sequenced in a study of blood T cells in healthy people across ages. Primers used in a second PCR of about 7 to 12 cycles were a sample-barcoded 5' primer and a J-beta primer mix. TCRdb reprocessed the 5' RACE reads via MiXCR and lists one record per CDR3 protein. The sample carries around 1,900,000 distinct CDR3 sequences, 39% recorded once. The sample was blood. Receptor source: a human donor in good health.

Only a few counts were recorded for this clonotype. The rearrangement uses TRBV29-1 and TRBJ2-7; D may be TRBD2 (5 bases). Germline values: CDR1 SQVTM, CDR2 ANQGSEA. CDR3 length equals 14 residues. Trimming stripped 1 base from V and 3 bases from J, with 13 bases between. This CDR3 is CSVEGSDSRYEQYF. CDR3 DNA sequence: TGCAGCGTTGAAGGATCGGACTCTCGCTACGAGCAGTACTTC.

This clonotype came up a few times. The V gene is TRBV7-8, the J gene TRBJ2-5; TRBD1 aligns across 12 bases. The V and J ends lost 1 base and 3 bases, in that order; junction bases with no gene match: 3. Germline CDR1 is SGHVS and CDR2 is FQNEAQ. This CDR3 is 16 amino acids long. The CDR3 is CASSLGDRGREETQYF. CDR3 DNA: TGTGCCAGCAGCTTAGGGGACAGGGGGCGCGAAGAGACCCAGTACTTC.